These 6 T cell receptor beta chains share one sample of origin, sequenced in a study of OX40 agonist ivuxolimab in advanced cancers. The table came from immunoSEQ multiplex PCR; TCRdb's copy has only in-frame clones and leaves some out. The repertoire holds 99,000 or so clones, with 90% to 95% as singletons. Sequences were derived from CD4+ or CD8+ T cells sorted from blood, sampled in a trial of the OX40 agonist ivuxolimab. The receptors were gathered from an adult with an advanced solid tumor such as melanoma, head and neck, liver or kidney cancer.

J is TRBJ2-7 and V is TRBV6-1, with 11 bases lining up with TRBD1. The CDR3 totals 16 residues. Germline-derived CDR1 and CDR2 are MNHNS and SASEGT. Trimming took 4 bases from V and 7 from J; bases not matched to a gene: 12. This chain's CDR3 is CASSGLDRGRAWEQYV. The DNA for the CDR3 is TGTGCCAGCAGTGGATTGGACAGGGGGCGGGCCTGGGAGCAGTACGTC.

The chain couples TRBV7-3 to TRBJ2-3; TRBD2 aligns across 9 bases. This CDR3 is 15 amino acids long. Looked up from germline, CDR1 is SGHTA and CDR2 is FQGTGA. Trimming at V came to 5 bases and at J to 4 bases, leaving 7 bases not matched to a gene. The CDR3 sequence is CASSPIAGAPDTQYF. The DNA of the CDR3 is TGTGCCAGCAGCCCCATAGCGGGAGCCCCAGATACGCAGTATTTT.

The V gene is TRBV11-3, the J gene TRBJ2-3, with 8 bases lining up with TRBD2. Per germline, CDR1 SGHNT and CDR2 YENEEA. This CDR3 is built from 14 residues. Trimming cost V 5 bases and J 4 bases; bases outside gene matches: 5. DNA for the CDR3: TGTGCCAGCAGCAGAGGACTAGCCCCAGATACGCAGTATTTT. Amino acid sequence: CASSRGLAPDTQYF.

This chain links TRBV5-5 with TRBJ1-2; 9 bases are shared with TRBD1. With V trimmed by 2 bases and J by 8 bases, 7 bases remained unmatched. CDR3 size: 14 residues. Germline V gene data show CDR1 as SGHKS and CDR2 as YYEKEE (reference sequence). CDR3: CASSFPGTGRGYTF. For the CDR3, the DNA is TGTGCCAGCAGCTTCCCCGGGACAGGGAGAGGCTACACCTTC.

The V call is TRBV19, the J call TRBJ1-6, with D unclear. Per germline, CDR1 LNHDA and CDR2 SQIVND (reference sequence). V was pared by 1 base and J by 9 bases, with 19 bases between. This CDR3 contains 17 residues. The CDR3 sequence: CASSIGSDPGGSSPLHF. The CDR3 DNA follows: TGTGCCAGTAGTATAGGGTCGGACCCCGGAGGAAGTTCACCCCTCCACTTT.

CDR3 loop: CASSELRQETQYF. The CDR3, as DNA: TGTGCCAGCAGTGAATTGCGCCAAGAGACCCAGTACTTC. The V gene is TRBV25-1, the J gene TRBJ2-5; D ambiguous. Germline assignment: CDR1 MGHDK and CDR2 SYGVNS. Trimming shortened V by 1 base and J by 1 base, and 4 bases separated the two germline ends. CDR3 size: 13 residues.